This T cell receptor (beta chain) was recovered during a study of blood T cell repertoires in COVID-19. The wider study: Both acute and convalescent COVID-19 samples were obtained from the United States, Italy and Spain.

V lost 5 bases and J 4 bases, leaving 18 bases between the germline ends. Germline CDR1 MNHNY, CDR2 SVGAGI (reference sequence). The CDR3 totals 16 residues. In the original processing: Reference gene primer amplification in the assay estimated nucleated cell counts. Clones were read by immunoSEQ multiplex PCR, and TCRdb kept only the in-frame ones, dropping some. V and J calls and clone size come straight from that table; D and trimming were deduced from the DNA. The sample lists about 67,000 clones, 85% to 90% seen once, with around 4.4% in the top ten. Material: peripheral blood. The chain employs TRBV6-6 and TRBJ1-5; D not resolved. The receptor was derived from a man in his fifties or sixties with active COVID-19. The chain's CDR3 is CASSRGGWGSNQPQHF. CDR3 DNA sequence: TGTGCCAGCAGTCGAGGAGGGTGGGGATCAAATCAGCCCCAGCATTTT.